This T cell receptor (beta chain) came from a study of blood T cells in healthy people across ages. It was with a sample-barcoded 5' primer and a J-beta primer mix that a second PCR of roughly 7 to 11 cycles was run. One entry per CDR3 protein results from TCRdb running MiXCR on the 5' RACE reads. The data show hundreds of thousands of distinct CDR3 sequences, under 40% seen once. Per-sample yields of isolated PBMCs were at least 7 million. With 5 bases clipped from V and 9 bases from J, the junction kept 10 bases outside the gene matches. The V gene's germline CDR1 is SNHLY and CDR2 FYNNEI. There are 15 residues in the CDR3.

V usage is TRBV2 and J usage is TRBJ2-1, with 10 bases fitting TRBD1. This receptor was taken from a man younger than 35 in good health. The sequencing sample was made of blood. The CDR3 loop reads CASSLRQGAGSEQFF. In DNA, the CDR3 is TGTGCCAGCAGTCTACGACAGGGGGCGGGCAGTGAGCAGTTCTTC.